This T cell receptor (beta chain) originates from a study of Ad26.COV2.S vaccination and SARS-CoV-2 variants. The wider study: In the COV1001 trial, the donor was in the Ad26.COV2.S arm. Once or twice, 56 days apart, Ad26.COV2.S was delivered intramuscularly. Findings and caveats of the study: Spike-specific responses of CD8+ and CD4+ T cells were reported to display substantial breadth after vaccination. There was a possibility that the TCR breadth and depth analyses underestimated total T cell responses.

This clone has only one observation. Its target is unknown. CDR3 length: 14 amino acids. Germline V gives CDR1 SGHNT, CDR2 YYREEE (reference sequence). Trimming removed 0 bases from V and 8 bases from J, with 11 bases in between. Produced via immunoSEQ multiplex PCR; TCRdb's table is partial and in-frame only. The table includes hundreds of thousands of clones, roughly nine tenths detected once. Treatment defined: around 19 received Ad26.COV2.S at low or high dose, single or two shots; roughly five received placebo; per-sample allocation not given. Samples analyzed were those drawn on day 63 after the first vaccine or placebo injection.

The receptor comes from a person aged 18-65 years who received the Ad26.COV2.S COVID-19 vaccine or a placebo. V is TRBV5-4 and J is TRBJ1-4; D gene unclear. Sequencing used peripheral blood, obtained in a trial of Ad26.COV2.S vaccine versus placebo. CDR3 in amino acids: CASSLEPDGEKLFF. Written as DNA, the CDR3 is TGTGCCAGCAGCTTGGAACCCGACGGGGAAAAACTGTTTTTT.